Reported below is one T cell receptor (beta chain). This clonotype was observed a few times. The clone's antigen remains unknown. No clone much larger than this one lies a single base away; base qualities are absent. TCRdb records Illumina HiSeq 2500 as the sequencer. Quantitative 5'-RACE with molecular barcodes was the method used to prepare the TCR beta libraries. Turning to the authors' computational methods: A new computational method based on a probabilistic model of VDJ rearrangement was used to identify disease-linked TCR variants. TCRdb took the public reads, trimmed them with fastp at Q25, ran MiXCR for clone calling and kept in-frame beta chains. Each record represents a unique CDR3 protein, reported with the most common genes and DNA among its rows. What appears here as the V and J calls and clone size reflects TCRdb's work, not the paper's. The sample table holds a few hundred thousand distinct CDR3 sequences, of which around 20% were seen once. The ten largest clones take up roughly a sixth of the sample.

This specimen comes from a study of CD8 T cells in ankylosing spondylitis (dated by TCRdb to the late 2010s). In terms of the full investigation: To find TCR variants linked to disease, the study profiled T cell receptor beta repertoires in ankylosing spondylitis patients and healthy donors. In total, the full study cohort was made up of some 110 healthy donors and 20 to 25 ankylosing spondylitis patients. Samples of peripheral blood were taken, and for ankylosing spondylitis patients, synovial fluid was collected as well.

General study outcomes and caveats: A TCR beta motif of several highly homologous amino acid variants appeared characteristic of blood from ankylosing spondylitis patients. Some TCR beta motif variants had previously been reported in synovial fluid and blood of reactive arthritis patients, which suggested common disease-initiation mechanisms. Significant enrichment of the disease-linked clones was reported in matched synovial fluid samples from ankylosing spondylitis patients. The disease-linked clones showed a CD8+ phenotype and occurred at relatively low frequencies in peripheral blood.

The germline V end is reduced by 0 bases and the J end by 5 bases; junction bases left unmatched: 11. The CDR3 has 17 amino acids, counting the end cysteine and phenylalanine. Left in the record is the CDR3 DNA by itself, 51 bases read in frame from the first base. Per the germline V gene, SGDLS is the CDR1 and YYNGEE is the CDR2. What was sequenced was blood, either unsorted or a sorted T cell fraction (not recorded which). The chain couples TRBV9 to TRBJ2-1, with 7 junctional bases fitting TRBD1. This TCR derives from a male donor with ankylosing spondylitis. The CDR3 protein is CASSVALRGPSDNEQFF. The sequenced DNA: TGTGCCAGCAGCGTAGCTCTGAGGGGGCCTTCGGACAATGAGCAGTTCTTC.